There are many counts of the clone carrying this TCR beta chain. Its antigen is currently unknown. The CDR3 runs to 15 residues. Losses at the gene ends were 4 bases for V and 6 bases for J; bases not matched to a gene: 11. CDR1 and CDR2 (germline): SGDLS, YYNGEE. Each CDR3 protein is one row after TCRdb ran MiXCR on the 5' RACE reads. This table has some 240,000 distinct CDR3 sequences, approximately 3.3% appearing once. This specimen belongs to a study of T cells after yellow fever vaccination. Study outcomes and limitations: Though it reached lower strength, the secondary response hit its peak faster, day 5 versus 15. Detected again after the booster were most primary-vaccination clones, at about 96% CD4 and about 90% CD8. The presence of abundant clonotypes contaminating from the bulk population was possible in FACS-sorted repertoires.

The chain combines TRBV9 with TRBJ1-2; 8 bases fit TRBD1. The source material was CD4+ T cells sorted from PBMCs, sampled 10 days after the yellow fever booster vaccination. The clonotype comes from a man aged 18 to 30 who received the YFV17D yellow fever vaccine. This chain's CDR3 is CASSTLGQGRDGYTF. Written as DNA, the CDR3 is TGTGCCAGCAGCACTCTTGGACAGGGTAGAGATGGCTACACCTTC.